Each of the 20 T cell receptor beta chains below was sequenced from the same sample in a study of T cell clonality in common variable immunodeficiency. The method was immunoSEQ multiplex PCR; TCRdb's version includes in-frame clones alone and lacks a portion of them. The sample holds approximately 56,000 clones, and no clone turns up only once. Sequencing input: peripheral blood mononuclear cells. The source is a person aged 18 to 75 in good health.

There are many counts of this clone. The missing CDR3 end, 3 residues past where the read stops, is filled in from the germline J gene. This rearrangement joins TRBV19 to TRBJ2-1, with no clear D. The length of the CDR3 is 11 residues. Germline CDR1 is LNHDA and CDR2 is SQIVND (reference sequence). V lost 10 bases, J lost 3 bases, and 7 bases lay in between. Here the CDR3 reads CATINYNEQFF. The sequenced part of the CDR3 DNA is TGTGCCACCATCAACTACAATGAG.

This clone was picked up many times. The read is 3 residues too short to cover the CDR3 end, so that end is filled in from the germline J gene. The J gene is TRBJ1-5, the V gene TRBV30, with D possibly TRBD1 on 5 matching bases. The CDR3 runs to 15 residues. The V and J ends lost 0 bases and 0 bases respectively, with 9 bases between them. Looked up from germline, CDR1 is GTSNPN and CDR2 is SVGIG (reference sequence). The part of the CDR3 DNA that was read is TGTGCCTGGAGTGTAGACAGTCGTAGCAATCAGCCC. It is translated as CAWSVDSRSNQP. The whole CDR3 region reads CAWSVDSRSNQPQHF.

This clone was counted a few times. CDR3 bases read: TGTGCCAGCAACTCCGGGACAGAGTACGAG. It yields the protein CASNSGTEYE. The whole CDR3 is CASNSGTEYEQYF. The chain uses TRBV2 and TRBJ2-7; the match to TRBD1 covers 7 bases. Sequencing ends 3 residues short of the CDR3 end; the germline J gene provides the rest. The CDR3 consists of 13 residues. With 7 bases clipped from V and 4 bases from J, the junction kept 7 bases outside the gene matches. Germline V lookup: CDR1 SNHLY, CDR2 FYNNEI.

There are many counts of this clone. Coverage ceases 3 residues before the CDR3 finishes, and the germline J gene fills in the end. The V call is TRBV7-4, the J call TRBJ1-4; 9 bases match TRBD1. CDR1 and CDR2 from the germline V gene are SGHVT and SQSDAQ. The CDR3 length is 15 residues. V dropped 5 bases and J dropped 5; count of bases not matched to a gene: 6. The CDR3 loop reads CASSHPGTGNEKLFF. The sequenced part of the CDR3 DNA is TGTGCCAGCAGCCACCCCGGGACAGGGAATGAAAAA.

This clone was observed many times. This CDR3 reads CATSRDQETRVYNEQFF. CDR3 DNA, as far as it was read: TGTGCCACCAGCAGAGATCAAGAGACTAGAGTCTACAATGAG. V and J are TRBV15 and TRBJ2-1; possibly TRBD2 for D (6 bases). Sequencing ends 3 residues short of the CDR3 end; the germline J gene provides the rest. CDR1 and CDR2 from the germline V gene are LNHNV and YYDKDF (reference sequence). The CDR3 consists of 17 residues. V gave up 0 bases and J gave up 3 bases, with 15 bases separating them.

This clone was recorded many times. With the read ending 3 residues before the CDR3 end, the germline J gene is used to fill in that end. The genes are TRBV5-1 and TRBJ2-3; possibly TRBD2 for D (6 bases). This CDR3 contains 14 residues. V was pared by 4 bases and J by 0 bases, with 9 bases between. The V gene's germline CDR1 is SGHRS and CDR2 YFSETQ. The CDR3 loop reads CASSGDSSTDTQYF. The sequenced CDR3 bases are TGCGCCAGCAGCGGGGACTCTAGCACAGATACG.

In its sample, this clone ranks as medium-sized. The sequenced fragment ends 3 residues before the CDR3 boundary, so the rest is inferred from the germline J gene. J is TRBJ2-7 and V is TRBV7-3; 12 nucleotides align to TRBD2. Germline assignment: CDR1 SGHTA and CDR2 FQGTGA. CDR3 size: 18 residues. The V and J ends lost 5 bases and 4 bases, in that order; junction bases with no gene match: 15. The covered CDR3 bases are TGTGCCAGCAGCATATTGACTAGCGGGAGCCGTCCCCCTTACGAG. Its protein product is CASSILTSGSRPPYE. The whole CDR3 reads CASSILTSGSRPPYEQYF.

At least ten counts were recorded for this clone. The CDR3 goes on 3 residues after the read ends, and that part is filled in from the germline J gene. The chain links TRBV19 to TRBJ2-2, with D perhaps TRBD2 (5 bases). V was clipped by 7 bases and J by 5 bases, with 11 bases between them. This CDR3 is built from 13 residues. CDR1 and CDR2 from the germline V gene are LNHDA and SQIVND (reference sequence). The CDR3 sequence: CASTSGFTGELFF. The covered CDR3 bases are TGTGCCAGTACGAGCGGATTTACCGGGGAG.

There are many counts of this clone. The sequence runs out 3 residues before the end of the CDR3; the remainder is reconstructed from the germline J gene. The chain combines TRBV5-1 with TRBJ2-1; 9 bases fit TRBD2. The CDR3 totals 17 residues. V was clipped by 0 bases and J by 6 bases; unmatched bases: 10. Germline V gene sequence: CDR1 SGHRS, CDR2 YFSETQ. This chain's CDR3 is CASSLAPVAGGLNEQFF. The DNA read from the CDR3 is TGCGCCAGCAGCTTGGCCCCGGTCGCGGGAGGGCTCAATGAG.

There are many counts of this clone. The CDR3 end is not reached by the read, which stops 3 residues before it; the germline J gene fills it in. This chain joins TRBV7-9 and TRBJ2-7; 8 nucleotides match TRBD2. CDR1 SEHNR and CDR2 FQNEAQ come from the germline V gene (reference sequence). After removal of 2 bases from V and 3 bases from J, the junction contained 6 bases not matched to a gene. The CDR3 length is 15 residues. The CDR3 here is CASSLSGLVVYEQYF. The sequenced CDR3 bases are TGTGCCAGCAGCTTATCGGGACTAGTAGTCTACGAG.

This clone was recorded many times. The DNA read from the CDR3 is TGCGCCAGCAGCTTGGCAGACTCCTACAATGAG. This sequence encodes CASSLADSYNE. The entire CDR3 reads CASSLADSYNEQFF. The chain couples TRBV5-1 to TRBJ2-1; D is undetermined. The read terminates 3 residues before the CDR3 end, so the remaining end is supplied by the germline J gene. The germline CDR1 and CDR2 sequences are SGHRS and YFSETQ. This CDR3 contains 14 residues. Trimming shortened V by 0 bases and J by 0 bases, and 4 bases separated the two germline ends.

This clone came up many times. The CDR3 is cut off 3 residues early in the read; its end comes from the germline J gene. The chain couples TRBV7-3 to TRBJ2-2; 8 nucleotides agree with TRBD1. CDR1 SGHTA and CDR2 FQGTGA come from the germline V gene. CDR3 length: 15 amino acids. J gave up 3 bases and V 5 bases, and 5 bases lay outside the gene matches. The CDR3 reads CASSPGGWDTGELFF. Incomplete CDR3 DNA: TGTGCCAGCAGCCCAGGGGGCTGGGACACCGGGGAG.

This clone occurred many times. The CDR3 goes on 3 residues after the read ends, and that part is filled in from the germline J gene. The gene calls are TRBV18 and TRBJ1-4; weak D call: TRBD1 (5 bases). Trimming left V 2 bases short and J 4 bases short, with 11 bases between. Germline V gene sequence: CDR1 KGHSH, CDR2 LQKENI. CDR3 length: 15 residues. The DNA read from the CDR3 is TGTGCCAGCTCACCATCCGCAGGGTTTAATGAAAAA. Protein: CASSPSAGFNEK. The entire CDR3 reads CASSPSAGFNEKLFF.

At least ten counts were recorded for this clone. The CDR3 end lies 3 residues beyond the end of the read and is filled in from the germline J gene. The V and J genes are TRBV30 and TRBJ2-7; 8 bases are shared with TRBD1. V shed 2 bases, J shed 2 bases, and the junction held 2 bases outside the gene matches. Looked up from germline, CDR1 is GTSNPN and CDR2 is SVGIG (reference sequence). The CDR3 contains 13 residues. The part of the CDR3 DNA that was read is TGTGCCTGGAGTATGGACAGGGCCTACGAG. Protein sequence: CAWSMDRAYE. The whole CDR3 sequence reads CAWSMDRAYEQYF. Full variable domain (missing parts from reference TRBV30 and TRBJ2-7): SQTIHQWPATLVQPVGSPLSLECTVEGTSNPNLYWYRQAAGRGLQLLFYSVGIGQISSEVPQNLSASRPQDRQFILSSKKLLLSDSGFYLCAWSMDRAYEQYFGPGTRLTVT.

CDR3 in amino acids: CSVPGHRNTEAFF. CDR3 DNA (partial): TGCAGTGTCCCGGGACACCGGAACACTGAA. The V and J genes are TRBV20-1 and TRBJ1-1, with D perhaps TRBD1 (6 bases). The CDR3 end lies 3 residues beyond the end of the read and is filled in from the germline J gene. CDR1 is DFQATT and CDR2 is SNEGSKA in the germline V gene (reference sequence). The ends were cut back, 7 bases at V and 1 base at J, with 13 bases in the middle. The CDR3 spans 13 residues.

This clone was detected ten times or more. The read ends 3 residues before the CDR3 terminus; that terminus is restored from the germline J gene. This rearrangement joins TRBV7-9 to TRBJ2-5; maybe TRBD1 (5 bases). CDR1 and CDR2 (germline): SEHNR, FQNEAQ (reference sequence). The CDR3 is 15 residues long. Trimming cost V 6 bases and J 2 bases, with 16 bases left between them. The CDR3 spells CASSLTGYGQETQYF. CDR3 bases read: TGTGCCAGCAGTTTAACAGGCTACGGGCAAGAGACC.

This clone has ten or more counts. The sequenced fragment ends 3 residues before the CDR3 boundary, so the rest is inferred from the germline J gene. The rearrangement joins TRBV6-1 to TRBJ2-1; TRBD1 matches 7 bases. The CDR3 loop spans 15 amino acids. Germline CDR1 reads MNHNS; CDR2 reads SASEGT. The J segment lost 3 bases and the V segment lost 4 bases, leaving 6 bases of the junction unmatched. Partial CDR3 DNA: TGTGCCAGCAGTGCCCCGGGACAGCGCTACAATGAG. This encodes CASSAPGQRYNE. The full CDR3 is CASSAPGQRYNEQFF.

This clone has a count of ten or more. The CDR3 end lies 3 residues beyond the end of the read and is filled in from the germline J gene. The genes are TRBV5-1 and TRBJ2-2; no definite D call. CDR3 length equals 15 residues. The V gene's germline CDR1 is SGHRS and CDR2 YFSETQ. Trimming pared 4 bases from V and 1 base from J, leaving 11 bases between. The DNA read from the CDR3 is TGCGCCAGCAGCGTACACACAGAGAACACCGGGGAG. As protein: CASSVHTENTGE. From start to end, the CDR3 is CASSVHTENTGELFF. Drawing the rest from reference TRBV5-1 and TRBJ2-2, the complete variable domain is KAGVTQTPRYLIKTRGQQVTLSCSPISGHRSVSWYQQTPGQGLQFLFEYFSETQRNKGNFPGRFSGRQFSNSRSEMNVSTLELGDSALYLCASSVHTENTGELFFGEGSRLTVL.

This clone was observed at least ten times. The sequenced CDR3 bases are TGTGCCAGCAGCCGGCGGACAGGGGCTGAA. Encoded protein: CASSRRTGAE. Given in full, the CDR3 is CASSRRTGAEAFF. V and J are TRBV7-8 and TRBJ1-1; 9 nucleotides agree with TRBD1. The read ends 3 residues early relative to the CDR3; the germline J gene fills the gap. Per the germline V gene, CDR1 is SGHVS and CDR2 is FQNEAQ. The length of the CDR3 is 13 residues. V lost 5 bases and J lost 6; bases outside the gene matches: 4.

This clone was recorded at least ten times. The covered CDR3 bases are TGTGGGTCGGGGGGGCTTTACAATGAG. This translates into CGSGGLYNE. The entire CDR3 is CGSGGLYNEQFF. The chain carries TRBV7-8 and TRBJ2-1; 8 bases are shared with TRBD2. The read ends 3 residues early relative to the CDR3; the germline J gene fills the gap. This CDR3 has 12 residues. Germline CDR1 is SGHVS and CDR2 is FQNEAQ.